The clone carrying this T cell receptor beta chain is deemed medium-sized. This CDR3 is built from 16 residues. Germline-derived CDR1 and CDR2 are SGHNT and YENEEA. J gave up 5 bases and V 4 bases, and 10 bases lay outside the gene matches. The data were obtained in a study of preoperative IRX-2 immunotherapy in early breast cancer. Treatment indicated: preoperative locoregional IRX-2 cytokine immunotherapy. Samples came from a phase Ib trial of preoperative locoregional IRX-2 cytokine immunotherapy. Clones were read by immunoSEQ multiplex PCR, and TCRdb kept only the in-frame ones, dropping some. The sample yields 20,000 to 30,000 clones, roughly four fifths seen once.

Source: lymph node tissue, taken after IRX-2 immunotherapy. The clonotype was recovered from a human donor with breast cancer. The chain couples TRBV11-3 to TRBJ2-1; TRBD2 matches at 8 bases. The CDR3 here is CASSSEREFKNNEQFF. The DNA of the CDR3 is TGTGCCAGCAGCTCAGAGCGGGAGTTTAAGAACAATGAGCAGTTCTTC. Based on the CDR3 plus reference TRBV11-3 and TRBJ2-1, the full variable domain is EAGVVQSPRYKIIEKKQPVAFWCNPISGHNTLYWYLQNLGQGPELLIRYENEEAVDDSQLPKDRFSAERLKGVDSTLKIQPAELGDSAVYLCASSSEREFKNNEQFFGPGTRLTVL.